The rows below give T cell receptor beta chains drawn from one sample of a study of cytomegalovirus exposure and HLA in healthy donors. Sequencing was performed with immunoSEQ multiplex PCR; in TCRdb, only in-frame clones are kept and a portion is missing. The sample shows some 200,000 clones, around 77% of them seen only once. Sequences were obtained from PBMCs. Receptors originate from a woman aged 25 to 39 in good health and CMV-seronegative. Each CDR3 is given with its conserved first and last residue. Fields, in order: J gene, V gene, clone size, D gene, CDR3 protein, CDR3 DNA. The D gene is left open where the match is weak. Clone size is stated in some rows and not others, as once, few, many or a class when expanded.

TRBJ1-5,TRBV30,.,TRBD1,CAWSVSQGAQPQHF,TGTGCCTGGAGTGTTAGCCAGGGGGCTCAGCCCCAGCATTTT
TRBJ2-3,TRBV28,.,TRBD1,CASSFVRGSPDTQYF,TGTGCCAGCAGTTTTGTCAGGGGGAGTCCAGATACGCAGTATTTT
TRBJ2-2,TRBV10-1,few,.,CASSDGTGSAGTGELFF,TGCGCCAGCAGTGACGGAACAGGGTCCGCCGGCACCGGGGAGCTGTTTTTT
TRBJ1-2,TRBV19,.,TRBD1,CASSDRDRLLSRGYTF,TGTGCCAGTAGTGACCGGGACAGGCTGCTTAGCAGAGGCTACACCTTC
TRBJ2-2,TRBV4-2,once,TRBD1,CASSAVPQKGAGTGELFF,TGTGCCAGCAGTGCGGTCCCACAAAAGGGGGCGGGTACCGGGGAGCTGTTTTTT
TRBJ2-1,TRBV7-6,.,TRBD2,CASSLASGGDTYNEQFF,TGTGCCAGCAGCTTAGCTAGCGGGGGAGACACCTACAATGAGCAGTTCTTC
TRBJ2-7,TRBV4-1,.,.,CASSQATARPYEQYF,TGCGCCAGCAGCCAAGCGACAGCCCGTCCTTACGAGCAGTACTTC
TRBJ2-1,TRBV7-7,once,.,CASSLAPPRASSYNEQFF,TGTGCCAGCAGCTTAGCCCCCCCTAGAGCGTCCTCCTACAATGAGCAGTTCTTC
TRBJ2-1,TRBV10-3,.,.,CAISDGAYNEQFF,TGTGCCATCAGTGACGGGGCCTACAATGAGCAGTTCTTC
TRBJ2-5,TRBV27,.,TRBD1,CASSSRTGEVGTQYF,TGTGCCAGCAGTTCCCGGACAGGAGAGGTTGGGACCCAGTACTTC
TRBJ2-3,TRBV14,.,TRBD1,CASRPQGASTDTQYF,TGTGCCAGCAGACCACAGGGGGCTAGCACAGATACGCAGTATTTT
TRBJ2-7,TRBV5-1,.,TRBD2,CASSPQVGRASYEQYF,TGCGCCAGCAGCCCCCAAGTCGGGAGGGCGTCCTACGAGCAGTACTTC
TRBJ1-2,TRBV29-1,.,.,CSVEEAAANYGYTF,TGCAGCGTTGAAGAGGCGGCAGCTAACTATGGCTACACCTTC
TRBJ2-1,TRBV5-1,.,TRBD2,CASSFSRGWGYNEQFF,TGCGCCAGCAGCTTTTCGCGGGGGTGGGGTTACAATGAGCAGTTCTTC
TRBJ1-5,TRBV4-1,.,TRBD1,CASSHHRGDRRDGQPQHF,TGCGCCAGCAGCCACCACCGGGGGGACAGGAGGGATGGCCAGCCCCAGCATTTT
TRBJ2-3,TRBV29-1,.,.,CSVYGIGGRGSFSTDTQYF,TGCAGCGTTTATGGGATAGGGGGAAGGGGTTCTTTTAGCACAGATACGCAGTATTTT
TRBJ2-1,TRBV11-3,.,.,CASSLVAGNNEQFF,TGTGCCAGCAGCTTAGTTGCCGGGAACAATGAGCAGTTCTTC
TRBJ2-2,TRBV6-6,.,TRBD1,CASSYNRGPGELFF,TGTGCCAGCAGTTACAACAGGGGTCCCGGGGAGCTGTTTTTT
TRBJ2-1,TRBV29-1,.,.,CSVEEVSLREQFF,TGCAGCGTTGAAGAAGTGAGTTTGCGTGAGCAGTTCTTC
TRBJ2-1,TRBV5-1,once,TRBD1,CASSLVPGTGENEQFF,TGCGCCAGCAGCTTGGTGCCCGGGACAGGGGAAAATGAGCAGTTCTTC
TRBJ1-2,TRBV18,.,TRBD1,CASSPTGGDYGYTF,TGTGCCAGCTCACCAACAGGGGGCGACTATGGCTACACCTTC
TRBJ1-4,TRBV6-5,.,TRBD1,CASSYGQGYEKLFF,TGTGCCAGCAGTTATGGACAGGGTTATGAAAAACTGTTTTTT
TRBJ1-3,TRBV20-1,.,TRBD1,CSARDVDRENF,TGCAGTGCTAGAGATGTGGACAGGGAAAATTTT
TRBJ2-1,TRBV5-1,.,TRBD2,CASGKRDLYNEQFF,TGCGCCAGCGGCAAGCGGGATCTCTACAATGAGCAGTTCTTC
TRBJ1-4,TRBV18,once,.,CASSPYRGGRNEKLFF,TGTGCCAGCTCACCATATCGTGGGGGGAGAAATGAAAAACTGTTTTTT
TRBJ2-7,TRBV5-1,.,TRBD1,CASSFNRGYEQYF,TGCGCCAGCAGCTTTAACAGGGGCTACGAGCAGTACTTC
TRBJ2-2,TRBV7-2,.,TRBD2,CASSPRTSGNTGELFF,TGTGCCAGCAGCCCAAGGACTAGCGGGAACACCGGGGAGCTGTTTTTT
TRBJ2-3,TRBV4-1,.,TRBD2,CASSQRLAGFTDTQYF,TGCGCCAGCAGCCAACGACTAGCGGGGTTCACAGATACGCAGTATTTT
TRBJ2-3,TRBV4-2,.,.,CASSQDMASGTDTQYF,TGTGCCAGCAGCCAAGATATGGCTAGCGGCACAGATACGCAGTATTTT
TRBJ2-5,TRBV5-1,few,.,CASSLSQAETQYF,TGCGCCAGCAGCTTGAGCCAGGCTGAGACCCAGTACTTC
TRBJ1-1,TRBV11-2,.,.,CASTNYNNEAFF,TGTGCCAGCACCAATTACAATAATGAAGCTTTCTTT
TRBJ2-5,TRBV19,once,TRBD2,CASSSRLAGSKETQYF,TGTGCCAGTAGCTCGAGACTAGCGGGGTCCAAAGAGACCCAGTACTTC
TRBJ2-3,TRBV18,few,TRBD1,CASSPLRDSITDTQYF,TGTGCCAGCTCACCATTGAGGGACAGCATCACAGATACGCAGTATTTT
TRBJ1-6,TRBV30,.,.,CAWGGARSPLHF,TGTGCCTGGGGGGGGGCTCGTTCACCCCTCCACTTT
TRBJ2-1,TRBV28,few,TRBD2,CASSTRDYPVGQFF,TGTGCCAGCAGTACCAGGGACTATCCCGTGGGGCAGTTCTTC
TRBJ1-1,TRBV5-1,.,.,CASSFMGLNTEAFF,TGCGCCAGCAGCTTCATGGGGCTGAACACTGAAGCTTTCTTT
TRBJ2-1,TRBV4-2,.,.,CASSQEAGDEQFF,TGTGCCAGCAGCCAAGAAGCCGGAGATGAGCAGTTCTTC
TRBJ2-2,TRBV6-1,.,TRBD1,CASTLDRAGELFF,TGTGCCAGCACCCTGGACAGGGCTGGGGAGCTGTTTTTT
TRBJ1-1,TRBV5-5,few,.,CASSLGGVTEAFF,TGTGCCAGCAGCTTGGGGGGGGTCACTGAAGCTTTCTTT
TRBJ1-2,TRBV19,few,.,CASSISDSYGYTF,TGTGCCAGTAGTATTTCGGACAGTTATGGCTACACCTTC
TRBJ2-7,TRBV5-6,.,TRBD2,CASSSLAGKSRVEQYF,TGTGCCAGCAGCTCACTAGCGGGCAAATCAAGGGTCGAGCAGTACTTC
TRBJ2-1,TRBV10-2,once,TRBD2,CASKTSGGSDEQFF,TGCGCCAGCAAGACTAGCGGGGGATCGGATGAGCAGTTCTTC
TRBJ2-3,TRBV6-5,.,TRBD1,CASRRDRSSDTQYF,TGTGCCAGCAGAAGGGACAGGTCTTCAGATACGCAGTATTTT
TRBJ1-1,TRBV11-3,.,.,CASSLGETEAFF,TGTGCCAGCAGCTTAGGAGAGACTGAAGCTTTCTTT
TRBJ2-3,TRBV5-4,.,.,CASSSGRGGRGDTQYF,TGTGCCAGCAGCTCAGGGAGGGGGGGCCGGGGAGATACGCAGTATTTT
TRBJ2-1,TRBV29-1,.,TRBD2,CSVSNPHSGRYNEQFF,TGCAGCGTTTCGAACCCCCATAGCGGGAGATACAATGAGCAGTTCTTC
TRBJ2-5,TRBV11-2,.,TRBD2,CASSLGGLAGGQETQYF,TGTGCCAGCAGCTTAGGGGGACTAGCGGGGGGCCAAGAGACCCAGTACTTC
TRBJ2-1,TRBV11-2,.,TRBD2,CASSLGTSGSDEQFF,TGTGCCAGCAGCTTAGGGACTAGCGGGAGCGATGAGCAGTTCTTC
TRBJ2-1,TRBV2,.,TRBD2,CASSGSAGIEINNEQFF,TGTGCCAGCAGTGGGTCAGCGGGAATCGAAATAAACAATGAGCAGTTCTTC
TRBJ2-3,TRBV19,.,.,CASSIGGPSTTQYF,TGTGCCAGTAGTATAGGGGGGCCCAGTACTACGCAGTATTTT